This TCR beta chain was profiled in a study of blood T cells in healthy people across ages. Unmatched junction bases numbered 8, after V lost 5 bases and J lost 5 bases. Germline V CDR1 and CDR2: LNHDA, SQIVND (reference sequence). The CDR3 contains 14 residues. Each donor was a healthy Caucasian individual from Russia, aged roughly 6 to 95. A second 7 to 11 cycle PCR used barcoded and J-beta primers. MiXCR was run by TCRdb on the 5' RACE reads, yielding one entry per CDR3 protein. The data contain hundreds of thousands of distinct CDR3 sequences, around a quarter of them seen just once; the ten biggest clones take up roughly a tenth. These records were also assigned to another study, of T cells of mothers and their children. As reported in that work: All extracted RNA went into cDNA synthesis, about 1.4 ug per 15 ul. Second-round PCR products received sample barcodes and 2-4 random nucleotides from the M1S primer. Detection of persistent microchimeric T cell clones did not occur.

Sequences were obtained from blood. The V and J genes are TRBV19 and TRBJ1-1; 7 bases are shared with TRBD1. The source is a boy between 5 and 17 years old in good health. CDR3 protein: CASSGRQGRTEAFF. CDR3 DNA: TGTGCCAGTAGTGGACGACAGGGAAGGACTGAAGCTTTCTTT.